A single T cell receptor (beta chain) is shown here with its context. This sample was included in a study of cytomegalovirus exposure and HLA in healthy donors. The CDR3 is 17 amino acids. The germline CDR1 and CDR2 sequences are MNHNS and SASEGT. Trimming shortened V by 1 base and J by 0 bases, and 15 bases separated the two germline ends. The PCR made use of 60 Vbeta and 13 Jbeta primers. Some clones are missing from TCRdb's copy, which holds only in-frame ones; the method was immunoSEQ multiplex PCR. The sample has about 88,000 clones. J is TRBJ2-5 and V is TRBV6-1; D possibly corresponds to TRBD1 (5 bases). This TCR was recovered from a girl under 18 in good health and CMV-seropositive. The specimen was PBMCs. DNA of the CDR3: TGTGCCAGCAGTGAAGATGTAAGGGGCGAGTACCAAGAGACCCAGTACTTC. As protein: CASSEDVRGEYQETQYF.